This is a list of T cell receptor beta chains from one sample in a study of T cell responses to AZD1222 COVID-19 vaccine. The assay was immunoSEQ multiplex PCR, and TCRdb's table has in-frame clones only and misses some. This sample has about 150,000 clones, with more than 85% found just once. Sequencing was performed on peripheral blood, taken 28 days after the second AZD1222 dose. The source of these receptors is an adult who received the AZD1222 COVID-19 vaccine. The CDR3 runs from the conserved cysteine through the conserved F or W. The order of the fields is clone size, V gene, CDR3 length, J gene, D gene, CDR3 protein, CDR3 DNA. D genes are given only for firm matches. Clone size is stated in some rows and not others, as once, few, many or a class when expanded.

.,TRBV29-1,13,TRBJ2-7,.,CSVLPRYSYEQYF,TGCAGCGTCCTGCCCCGATACAGCTACGAGCAGTACTTC
.,TRBV6-5,11,TRBJ2-5,.,CASSYSTDYYF,TGTGCCAGCAGTTACTCGACTGATTATTACTTC
once,TRBV6-7,8,TRBJ2-7,.,CATPEEYF,TGTGCCACCCCCGAGGAGTACTTC
.,TRBV5-1,16,TRBJ2-7,.,CASSPQGPAGSYEQYF,TGCGCCAGCAGCCCTCAGGGTCCCGCGGGCTCCTACGAGCAGTACTTC
.,TRBV30,15,TRBJ1-3,.,CAWSVLGRTGNTIYF,TGTGCCTGGAGTGTTCTAGGGCGGACGGGAAACACCATATATTTT
.,TRBV5-1,16,TRBJ2-1,TRBD2,CASAPSEGLAAPIWFF,TGCGCCAGCGCCCCCTCCGAGGGACTAGCGGCCCCAATTTGGTTCTTC
.,TRBV30,15,TRBJ1-1,TRBD1,CASRTGASIITEAFF,TGTGCCAGCCGGACAGGGGCCTCCATAATCACTGAAGCTTTCTTT
.,TRBV5-1,15,TRBJ1-1,.,CASSLDGRGNTEAFF,TGCGCCAGCAGCTTGGATGGGAGAGGGAACACTGAAGCTTTCTTT
.,TRBV2,11,TRBJ2-1,.,CASSSYNEQFF,TGTGCCAGCAGCTCCTACAATGAGCAGTTCTTC
.,TRBV7-9,12,TRBJ1-1,.,CASILGNTEAFF,TGTGCCAGCATCCTGGGGAACACTGAAGCTTTCTTT
.,TRBV30,13,TRBJ1-5,TRBD1,CAWAGTVNQPQHF,TGTGCCTGGGCCGGGACAGTGAATCAGCCCCAGCATTTT
once,TRBV7-3,14,TRBJ1-1,TRBD1,CASSPQGVNTEAFF,TGTGCCAGCAGCCCACAGGGGGTGAACACTGAAGCTTTCTTT
.,TRBV7-9,19,TRBJ2-2,TRBD1,CASSLEIWTGIANTGELFF,TGTGCCAGCAGCTTAGAAATTTGGACAGGGATCGCGAACACCGGGGAGCTGTTTTTT
.,TRBV3-1/TRBV3-2,15,TRBJ1-1,TRBD1,CASSLWTGATTEAFF,TGTGCCAGCAGCTTATGGACAGGGGCCACCACTGAAGCTTTCTTT
.,TRBV27,16,TRBJ2-7,TRBD2,CASSPRLAASSYEQYF,TGTGCCAGCAGTCCCCGACTAGCGGCGAGCTCCTACGAGCAGTACTTC
.,TRBV5-1,16,TRBJ2-3,.,CASSLPSGSSTDTQYF,TGCGCCAGCAGCTTGCCATCGGGATCAAGCACAGATACGCAGTATTTT
.,TRBV7-2,16,TRBJ1-6,.,CASSLLGRSLNSPLHF,TGTGCCAGCAGCTTACTAGGCAGGAGCCTCAATTCACCCCTCCACTTT
.,TRBV28,13,TRBJ1-5,.,CASRLDSNQPQHF,TGTGCCAGCAGGCTAGATAGCAATCAGCCCCAGCATTTT
.,TRBV24-1,16,TRBJ2-1,TRBD1,CATSDRDSASYNEQFF,TGTGCCACCAGTGACCGGGACAGTGCCTCCTACAATGAGCAGTTCTTC
few,TRBV7-2,15,TRBJ1-5,.,CASSLGGQPNQPQHF,TGTGCCAGCAGCTTGGGCGGACAGCCAAATCAGCCCCAGCATTTT
few,TRBV15,17,TRBJ1-5,.,CATSRALKQGGLQPQHF,TGTGCCACCAGCAGGGCCCTCAAACAGGGTGGTCTTCAGCCCCAGCATTTT
once,TRBV5-1,16,TRBJ1-6,TRBD1,CASSLPGTGGNSPLHF,TGCGCCAGCAGCTTGCCTGGGACAGGGGGCAATTCACCCCTCCACTTT
.,TRBV6-5,13,TRBJ1-2,.,CASRGSTNYGYTF,TGTGCCAGCAGGGGATCAACTAACTATGGCTACACCTTC
.,TRBV28,12,TRBJ1-2,.,CASSYRGAGYTF,TGTGCCAGCAGTTATCGGGGGGCTGGCTACACCTTC
once,TRBV28,14,TRBJ2-1,.,CASSLRAPYNEQFF,TGTGCCAGCAGTTTGAGGGCCCCATACAATGAGCAGTTCTTC
once,TRBV30,14,TRBJ1-6,.,CAWSVLVRNSPLHF,TGTGCCTGGAGTGTACTCGTGCGTAATTCACCCCTCCACTTT
.,TRBV14,15,TRBJ2-1,.,CASSWGYLAYNEQFF,TGTGCCAGCAGCTGGGGGTACCTCGCCTACAATGAGCAGTTCTTC
.,TRBV12-3/TRBV12-4,13,TRBJ1-3,.,CASSSTTGHTIYF,TGTGCCAGCAGTTCAACCACAGGCCACACCATATATTTT
.,TRBV7-9,13,TRBJ1-5,.,CASSFGRGQPQHF,TGTGCCAGCAGCTTTGGTCGAGGGCAGCCCCAGCATTTT
.,TRBV30,15,TRBJ2-1,.,CVWSPPGFLDNEQFF,TGTGTCTGGAGCCCGCCCGGGTTTCTTGACAATGAGCAGTTCTTC
.,TRBV28,13,TRBJ2-7,TRBD2,CASSWAGEEEQYF,TGTGCCAGCAGTTGGGCGGGAGAGGAGGAGCAGTACTTC
.,TRBV15,18,TRBJ1-3,.,CATSREKGTLLVGNTIYF,TGTGCCACCAGCAGAGAAAAGGGGACACTGCTCGTTGGAAACACCATATATTTT
.,TRBV6-1,14,TRBJ1-1,.,CASSEDAAGVEAFF,TGTGCCAGCAGTGAAGACGCGGCAGGGGTTGAAGCTTTCTTT
.,TRBV13,13,TRBJ2-7,.,CASSPQGRYEQYF,TGTGCCAGCAGCCCCCAGGGACGCTACGAGCAGTACTTC
.,TRBV11-2,15,TRBJ2-2,.,CASSLYSGHTGELFF,TGTGCCAGCAGCTTATACAGCGGTCACACCGGGGAGCTGTTTTTT
.,TRBV6-1,15,TRBJ1-1,.,CASSEERLMNTEAFF,TGTGCCAGCAGTGAAGAAAGACTCATGAACACTGAAGCTTTCTTT
.,TRBV19,17,TRBJ1-5,TRBD1,CASSMADRLRGNQPQHF,TGTGCCAGTAGTATGGCGGACAGGCTCCGGGGCAATCAGCCCCAGCATTTT
.,TRBV11-2,15,TRBJ2-1,.,CASSFAWTPVGEQFF,TGTGCCAGCAGCTTCGCCTGGACACCCGTTGGTGAGCAGTTCTTC
.,TRBV6-1,15,TRBJ1-1,.,CASSEVGDGNTEAFF,TGTGCCAGCAGTGAAGTCGGGGACGGGAACACTGAAGCTTTCTTT
.,TRBV12-3/TRBV12-4,12,TRBJ1-2,.,CASEPMTAGYTF,TGTGCCAGCGAACCTATGACAGCCGGCTACACCTTC
.,TRBV9,15,TRBJ2-2,TRBD1,CASSVRQGPTGELFF,TGTGCCAGCAGCGTCCGACAGGGACCCACCGGGGAGCTGTTTTTT
.,TRBV18,12,TRBJ2-7,.,CASSDSSYEQYF,TGTGCCAGCTCAGACAGCTCCTACGAGCAGTACTTC
once,TRBV28,12,TRBJ2-7,.,CASRGKTYEQYF,TGTGCCAGCAGAGGCAAAACCTACGAGCAGTACTTC
few,TRBV7-9,13,TRBJ1-2,.,CASSLAPTIGYTF,TGTGCCAGCAGCTTAGCCCCTACTATAGGCTACACCTTC
once,TRBV7-9,15,TRBJ1-3,.,CASSLLSISGNTIYF,TGTGCCAGCAGCCTCCTGTCGATCTCTGGAAACACCATATATTTT
.,TRBV7-8,13,TRBJ1-1,.,CASSFISVQGAFF,TGTGCCAGCAGCTTCATATCAGTTCAAGGAGCTTTCTTT
few,TRBV9,15,TRBJ2-7,.,CASSVEGREDNEQYF,TGTGCCAGCAGCGTAGAAGGAAGGGAGGATAACGAGCAGTACTTC
.,TRBV2,12,TRBJ1-2,.,CASTGPNYGYTF,TGTGCCAGCACAGGCCCTAACTATGGCTACACCTTC
.,TRBV6-5,13,TRBJ1-1,.,CASSYVSGYEAFF,TGTGCCAGCAGTTACGTTAGTGGGTATGAAGCTTTCTTT
.,TRBV7-9,13,TRBJ1-1,.,CASSLTGNTEAFF,TGTGCCAGCAGCTTAACGGGGAACACTGAAGCTTTCTTT
.,TRBV4-1,14,TRBJ1-4,TRBD1,CASRRGQGNEKLFF,TGCGCCAGCAGACGCGGACAGGGCAATGAAAAACTGTTTTTT